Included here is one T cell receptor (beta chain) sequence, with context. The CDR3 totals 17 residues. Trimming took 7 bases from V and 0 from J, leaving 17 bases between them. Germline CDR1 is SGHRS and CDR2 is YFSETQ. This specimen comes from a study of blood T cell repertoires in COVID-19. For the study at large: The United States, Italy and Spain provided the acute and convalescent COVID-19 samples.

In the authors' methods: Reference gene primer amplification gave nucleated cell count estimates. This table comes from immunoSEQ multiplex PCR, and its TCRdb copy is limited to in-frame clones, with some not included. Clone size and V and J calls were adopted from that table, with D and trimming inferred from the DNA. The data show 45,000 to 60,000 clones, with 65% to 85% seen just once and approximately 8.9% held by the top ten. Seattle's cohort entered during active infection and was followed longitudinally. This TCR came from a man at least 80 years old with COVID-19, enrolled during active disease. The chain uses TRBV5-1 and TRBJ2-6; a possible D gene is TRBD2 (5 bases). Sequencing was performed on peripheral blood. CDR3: CASLSEVSNSGANVLTF. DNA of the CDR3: TGCGCCAGCCTGTCGGAGGTCTCAAACTCTGGGGCCAACGTCCTGACTTTC.